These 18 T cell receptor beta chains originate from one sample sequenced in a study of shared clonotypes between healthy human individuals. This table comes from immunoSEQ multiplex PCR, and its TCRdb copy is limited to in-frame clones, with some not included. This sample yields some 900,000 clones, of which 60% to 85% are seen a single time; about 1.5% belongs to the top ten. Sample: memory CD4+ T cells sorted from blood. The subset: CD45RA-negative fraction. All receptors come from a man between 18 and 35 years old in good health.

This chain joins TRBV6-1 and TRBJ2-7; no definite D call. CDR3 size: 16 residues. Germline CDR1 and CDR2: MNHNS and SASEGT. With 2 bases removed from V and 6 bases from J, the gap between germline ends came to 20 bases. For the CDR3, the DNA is TGTGCCAGCAGTGAATCGGTGTGGGAAGCCCATTCCGAGCAGTACTTC. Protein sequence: CASSESVWEAHSEQYF.

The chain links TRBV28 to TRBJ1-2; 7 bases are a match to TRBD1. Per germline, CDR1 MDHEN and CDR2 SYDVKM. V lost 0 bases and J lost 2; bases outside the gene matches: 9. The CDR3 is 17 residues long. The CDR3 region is CASSLWGQSYNNYGYTF. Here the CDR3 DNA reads TGTGCCAGCAGTTTATGGGGACAGTCCTACAACAACTATGGCTACACCTTC.

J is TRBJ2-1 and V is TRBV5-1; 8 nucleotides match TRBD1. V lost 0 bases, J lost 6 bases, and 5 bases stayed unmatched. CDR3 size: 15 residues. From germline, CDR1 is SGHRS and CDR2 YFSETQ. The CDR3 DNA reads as TGCGCCAGCAGCTTGGGTGGACAGGGCCCCAATGAGCAGTTCTTC. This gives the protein CASSLGGQGPNEQFF.

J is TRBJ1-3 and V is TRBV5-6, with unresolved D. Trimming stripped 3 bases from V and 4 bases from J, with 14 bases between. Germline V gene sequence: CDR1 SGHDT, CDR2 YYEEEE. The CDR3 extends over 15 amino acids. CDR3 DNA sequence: TGTGCCAGCAGCTCCGATGAGGTTGGGGGAAACACCATATATTTT. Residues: CASSSDEVGGNTIYF.

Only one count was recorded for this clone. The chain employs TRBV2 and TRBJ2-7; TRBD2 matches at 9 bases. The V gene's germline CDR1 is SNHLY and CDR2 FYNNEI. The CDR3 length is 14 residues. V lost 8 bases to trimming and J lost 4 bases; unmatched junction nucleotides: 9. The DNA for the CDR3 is TGTGCCAGCGCCCCCGGGACTAGCCGTTACGAGCAGTACTTC. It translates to CASAPGTSRYEQYF.

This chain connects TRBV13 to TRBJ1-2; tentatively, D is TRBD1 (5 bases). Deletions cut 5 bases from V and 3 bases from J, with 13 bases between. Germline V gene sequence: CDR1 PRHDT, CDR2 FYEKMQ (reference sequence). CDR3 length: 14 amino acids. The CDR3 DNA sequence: TGTGCCAGCAGCCGCCGGGACCGCTACTATGGCTACACCTTC. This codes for CASSRRDRYYGYTF. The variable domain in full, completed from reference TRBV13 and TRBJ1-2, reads AAGVIQSPRHLIKEKRETATLKCYPIPRHDTVYWYQQGPGQDPQFLISFYEKMQSDKGSIPDRFSAQQFSDYHSELNMSSLELGDSALYFCASSRRDRYYGYTFGSGTRLTVV.

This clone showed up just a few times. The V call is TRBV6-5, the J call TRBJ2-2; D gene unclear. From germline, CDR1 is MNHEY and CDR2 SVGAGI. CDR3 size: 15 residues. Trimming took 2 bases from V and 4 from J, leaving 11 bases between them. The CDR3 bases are TGTGCCAGCAGTTACGCCGCCCGCAGCACCGGGGAGCTGTTTTTT. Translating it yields CASSYAARSTGELFF.

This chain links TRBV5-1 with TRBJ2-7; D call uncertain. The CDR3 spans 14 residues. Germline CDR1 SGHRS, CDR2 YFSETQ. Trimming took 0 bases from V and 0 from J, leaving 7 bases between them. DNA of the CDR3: TGCGCCAGCAGCTTGGCACCAGCCTCCTACGAGCAGTACTTC. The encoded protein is CASSLAPASYEQYF.

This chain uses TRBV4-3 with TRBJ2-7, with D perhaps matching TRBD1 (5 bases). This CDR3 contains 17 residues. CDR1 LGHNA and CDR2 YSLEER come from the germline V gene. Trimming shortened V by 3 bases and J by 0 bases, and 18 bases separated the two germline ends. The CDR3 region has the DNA TGCGCCAGCAGCCAGTCCTTAGGGGCAGCCAACTCCTACGAGCAGTACTTC. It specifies CASSQSLGAANSYEQYF.

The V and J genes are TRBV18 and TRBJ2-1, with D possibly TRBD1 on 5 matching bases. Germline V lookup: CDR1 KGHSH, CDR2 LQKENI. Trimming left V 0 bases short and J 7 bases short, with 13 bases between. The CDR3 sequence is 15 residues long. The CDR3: CASSPPGRVGNEQFF. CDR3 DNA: TGTGCCAGCTCACCACCAGGCAGGGTGGGGAATGAGCAGTTCTTC.

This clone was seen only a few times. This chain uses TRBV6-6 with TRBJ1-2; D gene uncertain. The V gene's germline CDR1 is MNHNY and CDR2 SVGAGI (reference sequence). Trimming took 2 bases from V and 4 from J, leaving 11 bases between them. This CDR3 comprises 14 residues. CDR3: CASSYLSGFYGYTF. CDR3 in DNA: TGTGCCAGCAGTTACCTTAGCGGGTTCTATGGCTACACCTTC.

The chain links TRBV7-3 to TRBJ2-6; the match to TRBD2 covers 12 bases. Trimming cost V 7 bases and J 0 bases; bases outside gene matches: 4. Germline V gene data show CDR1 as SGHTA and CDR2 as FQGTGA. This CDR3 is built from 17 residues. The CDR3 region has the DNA TGTGCCAGCACACTAGCGGGGGGCCGCTCTGGGGCCAACGTCCTGACTTTC. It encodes CASTLAGGRSGANVLTF.

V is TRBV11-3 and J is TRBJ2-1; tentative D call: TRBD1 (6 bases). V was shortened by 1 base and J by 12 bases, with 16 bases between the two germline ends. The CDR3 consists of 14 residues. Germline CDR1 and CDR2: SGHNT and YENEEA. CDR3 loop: CASSLGDKQGGQFF. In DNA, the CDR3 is TGTGCCAGCAGCTTAGGGGACAAACAAGGGGGGCAGTTCTTC.

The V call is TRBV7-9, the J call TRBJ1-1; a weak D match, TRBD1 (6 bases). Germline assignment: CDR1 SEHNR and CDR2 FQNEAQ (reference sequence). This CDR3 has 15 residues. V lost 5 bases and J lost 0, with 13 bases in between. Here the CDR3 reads CASSAGQSMNTEAFF. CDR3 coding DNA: TGTGCCAGCAGCGCCGGACAGAGCATGAACACTGAAGCTTTCTTT.

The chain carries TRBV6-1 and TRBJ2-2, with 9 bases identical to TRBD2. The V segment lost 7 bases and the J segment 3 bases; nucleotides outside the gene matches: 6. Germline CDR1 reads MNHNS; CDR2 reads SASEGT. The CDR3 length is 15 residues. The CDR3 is CASKWRGGDTGELFF. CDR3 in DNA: TGTGCCAGCAAGTGGCGGGGGGGCGACACCGGGGAGCTGTTTTTT.

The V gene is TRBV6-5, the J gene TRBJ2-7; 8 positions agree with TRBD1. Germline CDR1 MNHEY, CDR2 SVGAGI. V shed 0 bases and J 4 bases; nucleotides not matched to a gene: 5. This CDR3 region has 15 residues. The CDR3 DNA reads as TGTGCCAGCAGTTACTCGATAGGACAGGGATACGAGCAGTACTTC. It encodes CASSYSIGQGYEQYF.

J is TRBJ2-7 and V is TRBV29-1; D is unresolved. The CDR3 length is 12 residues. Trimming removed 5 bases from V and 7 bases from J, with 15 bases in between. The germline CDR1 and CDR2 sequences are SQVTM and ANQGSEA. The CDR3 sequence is CSVKPSDWEQYF. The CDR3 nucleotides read TGCAGCGTTAAGCCCAGTGATTGGGAGCAGTACTTC.

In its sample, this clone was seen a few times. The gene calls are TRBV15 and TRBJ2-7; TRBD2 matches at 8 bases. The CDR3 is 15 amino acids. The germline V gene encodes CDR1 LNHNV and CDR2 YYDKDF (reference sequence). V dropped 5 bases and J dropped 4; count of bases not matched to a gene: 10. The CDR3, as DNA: TGTGCCACCAGCCCTGAAAGCGGGAGTATATACGAGCAGTACTTC. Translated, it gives CATSPESGSIYEQYF.